A single sample gave rise to the 5 T cell receptor beta chains below, sequenced in a study of blood T cell repertoires in COVID-19. Measured with immunoSEQ multiplex PCR; TCRdb has only the in-frame clones, and not every one. The sample has 310,000 or so clones, approximately 90% seen once. The sequenced sample consisted of PBMCs or T cells enriched from blood (not recorded which). The receptor set was obtained from a woman under 30 who had recovered from COVID-19.

The J gene is TRBJ1-3, the V gene TRBV5-4; TRBD1 matches at 7 bases. This CDR3 has 15 amino acids. CDR1 SGHNT and CDR2 YYREEE come from the germline V gene (reference sequence). The V and J ends lost 0 bases and 3 bases, in that order; junction bases with no gene match: 3. The CDR3 DNA follows: TGTGCCAGCAGCTTGGGACAGGGTATTGGAAACACCATATATTTT. This sequence encodes CASSLGQGIGNTIYF.

This clone was observed many times. This chain links TRBV4-1 with TRBJ1-2; unclear D gene. The CDR3 sequence is 14 residues long. Between the trimmed V and J ends, which lost 1 base and 0 bases, there was a span of 6 bases. Germline V CDR1 and CDR2: MGHRA, YSYEKL. The CDR3 DNA is TGCGCCAGCAGCCAAGGTCTAGCTAACTATGGCTACACCTTC. The encoded protein is CASSQGLANYGYTF.

This clone appeared a single time. The V gene is TRBV20-1, the J gene TRBJ1-3; D is unclear. Germline V gene sequence: CDR1 DFQATT, CDR2 SNEGSKA (reference sequence). The CDR3 runs to 13 residues. V was pared by 3 bases and J by 8 bases, with 14 bases between. The CDR3 sequence is CSASREIRDTIYF. The CDR3, as DNA: TGCAGTGCTAGTCGGGAGATTAGGGACACCATATATTTT.

This clone occurred once. The rearrangement links TRBV7-2 to TRBJ1-5, with D perhaps TRBD1 (6 bases). The germline V and J ends were trimmed by 2 bases and 5 bases, with 22 bases remaining between them. The CDR3 runs to 18 residues. CDR1 is SGHTA and CDR2 is FQGNSA in the germline V gene. CDR3 in amino acids: CASSLSSAVLGTHQPQHF. In nucleotides, the CDR3 is TGTGCCAGCAGCTTATCCTCTGCCGTGTTGGGGACACATCAGCCCCAGCATTTT.

The chain is built from TRBV30 and TRBJ2-1; D gene ambiguous. Germline CDR1 reads GTSNPN; CDR2 reads SVGIG (reference sequence). The CDR3 runs 13 residues. Trimming removed 0 bases at V and 6 bases at J, with 9 bases between. DNA for the CDR3: TGTGCCTGGAGTGTAAGCGTGGGCAATGAGCAGTTCTTC. The encoded protein is CAWSVSVGNEQFF.